This T cell receptor (beta chain) was obtained from a study of T cell responses to AZD1222 COVID-19 vaccine. To note about this clone: Its antigen is not identified.

Measured with immunoSEQ multiplex PCR; TCRdb has only the in-frame clones, and not every one. The sample records about 160,000 clones, around 90% being singletons. Germline lookup yields CDR1 MGHRA and CDR2 YSYEKL. J gave up 7 bases and V 1 base, and 8 bases lay outside the gene matches. The CDR3 runs to 17 residues. Overall study findings and caveats: Donors in the cohort were predominantly white British and more often female, and clonal diversity was possibly underestimated. At study baseline, merely six AZD1222 recipients were seropositive.

The sample was peripheral blood, taken on day 0 of AZD1222 vaccination. The chain employs TRBV4-1 and TRBJ2-1; 12 positions match TRBD2. This TCR was recovered from an adult in good health. In nucleotides, the CDR3 is TGCGCCAGCAGCCAAGTGGCTAGCGGGGGGGCCGGGAATGAGCAGTTCTTC. Its protein product is CASSQVASGGAGNEQFF.